The next 30 T cell receptor beta chains were all read from a single sample in a study of post-analysis software for immune sequencing data. Each TCR beta cDNA library carried unique molecular identifiers. Via MiXCR, TCRdb re-called the PCR reads, giving one row per CDR3 protein. This sample yields some 890,000 distinct CDR3 sequences, of which 53% are seen a single time; around 4.5% belongs to the top ten. Their target antigens are unknown. Broader study findings: In patients, TRBV5-6, TRBV5-1 and TRBV20-1 belonged to roughly five TRBV segments found more frequently than in controls.

The sequenced material came from blood. These receptor sequences come from a girl aged 5-17 years with multiple sclerosis.

This clonotype was detected once. The chain has TRBV6-5 and TRBJ1-2, with TRBD1 as a possible D gene (6 bases). Trimming pared 0 bases from V and 4 bases from J, leaving 15 bases between. The CDR3 runs 16 residues. The V gene's germline CDR1 is MNHEY and CDR2 SVGAGI. In nucleotides, the CDR3 is TGTGCCAGCAGTTACTCCCCGGGGGGCGCAATCTATGGCTACACCTTC. Its protein is CASSYSPGGAIYGYTF.

The CDR3 DNA sequence: TGCGCCAGCAGCCTGGGACAGGGTTTTAGCGAGCAGTTCTTC. Protein product: CASSLGQGFSEQFF. This sequence joins TRBV5-1 and TRBJ2-1; 9 bases are a match to TRBD1. From germline, CDR1 is SGHRS and CDR2 YFSETQ. This CDR3 is 14 amino acids long. Trimming took 4 bases from V and 10 from J; bases not matched to a gene: 9.

The chain links TRBV2 to TRBJ2-3; a weak D match, TRBD2 (6 bases). CDR1 is SNHLY and CDR2 is FYNNEI in the germline V gene. The CDR3 loop spans 14 amino acids. The germline V and J ends were trimmed by 7 bases and 2 bases, with 13 bases remaining between them. The CDR3 sequence: CASNPGASTDTQYF. The CDR3 coding sequence is TGTGCCAGCAATCCGGGAGCATCCACAGATACGCAGTATTTT.

The chain carries TRBV5-1 and TRBJ2-3; possible D gene TRBD2, 6 bases. The CDR3 extends over 16 amino acids. The V end lost 4 bases, the J end lost 3 bases, and 18 bases lay between the germline ends. CDR1 is SGHRS, CDR2 YFSETQ, per germline. This chain's CDR3 is CASSISGNTGTDTQYF. The CDR3 bases are TGCGCCAGCAGCATTAGCGGCAACACGGGAACAGATACGCAGTATTTT.

In its sample, this clonotype was seen once. The chain couples TRBV10-3 to TRBJ2-7; D might be TRBD2 (5 bases). V was clipped by 2 bases and J by 2 bases, with 13 bases between them. The CDR3 spans 15 residues. Per the germline V gene, CDR1 is ENHRY and CDR2 is SYGVKD. CDR3 protein: CAISELREGPYEQYF. The CDR3 DNA reads TGTGCCATCAGTGAGCTCAGAGAGGGCCCCTACGAGCAGTACTTC.

V usage is TRBV27 and J usage is TRBJ2-7, with 11 nucleotides matching TRBD2. Germline CDR1 MNHEY, CDR2 SMNVEV (reference sequence). This CDR3 has 15 amino acids. Unmatched junction bases numbered 9, after V lost 4 bases and J lost 7 bases. CDR3 amino acids: CASSSYRTSGREQYF. The CDR3 bases are TGTGCCAGCAGTTCTTACCGGACTAGCGGGCGGGAGCAGTACTTC.

This clonotype showed up just a few times. This chain links TRBV6-5 with TRBJ2-6; 7 nucleotides match TRBD1. The V segment lost 2 bases and the J segment 9 bases; nucleotides outside the gene matches: 13. The CDR3 sequence is 17 residues long. Germline loops: CDR1 MNHEY, CDR2 SVGAGI. CDR3 loop: CASSYKGAARPYNVLTF. The DNA of the CDR3 is TGTGCCAGCAGTTACAAGGGGGCGGCCCGCCCTTACAACGTCCTGACTTTC.

The V call is TRBV12-3 or TRBV12-4, the J call TRBJ2-7; D is undetermined. With 5 bases removed from V and 4 bases from J, the gap between germline ends came to 9 bases. CDR3 length: 12 amino acids. The CDR3 reads CASSRRQYEQYF. CDR3 nucleotides: TGTGCCAGCAGTAGAAGGCAATACGAGCAGTACTTC.

The J gene is TRBJ1-2, the V gene TRBV5-1; D is unresolved. CDR1 is SGHRS, CDR2 YFSETQ, per germline. The CDR3 has 13 amino acids. V lost 0 bases and J 4 bases, leaving 7 bases between the germline ends. The CDR3 nucleotides are TGCGCCAGCAGCTTGGAGGGAGCCTATGGCTACACCTTC. Its protein product is CASSLEGAYGYTF.

This clonotype came up a few times. V is TRBV6-2 or TRBV6-3 and J is TRBJ2-7; D is undetermined. This CDR3 is 13 amino acids long. Per the germline V gene, CDR1 is MNHEY and CDR2 is SVGEGT. The germline V and J ends were trimmed by 0 bases and 3 bases, with 6 bases remaining between them. The CDR3 is CASSYSRNYEQYF. CDR3 bases: TGTGCCAGCAGTTACTCTAGGAACTACGAGCAGTACTTC.

The chain recombines TRBV7-9 with TRBJ2-5; 7 bases align to TRBD2. The CDR3 runs 15 residues. J was trimmed by 4 bases and V by 4 bases; bases with no gene match: 9. Germline loops: CDR1 SEHNR, CDR2 FQNEAQ (reference sequence). The CDR3 spells CASSSGSGGRETQYF. In DNA, the CDR3 is TGTGCCAGCAGCTCCGGGTCGGGAGGAAGAGAGACCCAGTACTTC.

The chain is built from TRBV5-1 and TRBJ2-7; no firm D call. TRBJ2-5 matches the DNA end more closely, so the J call is doubtful. Germline V lookup: CDR1 SGHRS, CDR2 YFSETQ. CDR3 length equals 13 residues. The CDR3 is CASSLRASETQYF. CDR3 DNA: TGCGCCAGCAGCTTGAGGGCTTCCGAGACCCAGTACTTC.

This clonotype appeared a few times. CDR3: CASRLSGITDTQYF. CDR3 DNA sequence: TGTGCCAGCAGACTGAGCGGGATCACAGATACGCAGTATTTT. The J gene is TRBJ2-3, the V gene TRBV2; 7 bases agree with TRBD2. Germline values: CDR1 SNHLY, CDR2 FYNNEI. The CDR3 runs to 14 residues. Trimming at V came to 6 bases and at J to 2 bases, leaving 5 bases not matched to a gene.

The chain has TRBV2 and TRBJ2-7, with D perhaps matching TRBD1 (6 bases). Trimming shortened V by 6 bases and J by 0 bases, and 15 bases separated the two germline ends. CDR3 length: 15 residues. Germline V gene sequence: CDR1 SNHLY, CDR2 FYNNEI. The CDR3 coding sequence is TGTGCCAGCAGGGACAGACAGGTTGGCTCCTACGAGCAGTACTTC. Encoded protein: CASRDRQVGSYEQYF.

This clonotype was recorded a few times. The genes are TRBV7-9 and TRBJ2-7; the match to TRBD1 covers 7 bases. The CDR3 extends over 15 amino acids. Germline V gives CDR1 SEHNR, CDR2 FQNEAQ (reference sequence). The J segment lost 4 bases and the V segment lost 0 bases, leaving 6 bases of the junction unmatched. In DNA form, the CDR3 reads TGTGCCAGCAGCTTAGCGGCAGGGGGAGTTTACGAGCAGTACTTC. Amino acid sequence: CASSLAAGGVYEQYF. Full variable domain (rest looked up from reference TRBV7-9 and TRBJ2-7): DTGVSQNPRHKITKRGQNVTFRCDPISEHNRLYWYRQTLGQGPEFLTYFQNEAQLEKSRLLSDRFSAERPKGSFSTLEIQRTEQGDSAMYLCASSLAAGGVYEQYFGPGTRLTVT.

The chain uses TRBV7-2 and TRBJ2-1; TRBD1 aligns across 8 bases. Germline loops: CDR1 SGHTA, CDR2 FQGNSA. V was clipped by 1 base and J by 6 bases; unmatched bases: 8. The CDR3 is 16 amino acids. The CDR3 region is CASSLVSGGGRNEQFF. CDR3 nucleotide sequence: TGTGCCAGCAGCTTAGTATCAGGGGGCGGTCGCAATGAGCAGTTCTTC. Combining the CDR3 with reference TRBV7-2 and TRBJ2-1 gives the whole variable domain GAGVSQSPSNKVTEKGKDVELRCDPISGHTALYWYRQSLGQGLEFLIYFQGNSAPDKSGLPSDRFSAERTGGSVSTLTIQRTQQEDSAVYLCASSLVSGGGRNEQFFGPGTRLTVL.

Turning to this clonotype: This could be a read error, since a much larger clone is one nucleotide away. The rearrangement uses TRBV29-1 and TRBJ2-1; 9 bases match TRBD2. CDR1 and CDR2 from the germline V gene are SQVTM and ANQGSEA. This CDR3 contains 15 residues. V gave up 2 bases and J gave up 8 bases; unmatched junction bases: 10. CDR3 sequence reads: CSVESASGTNDEQFF. The CDR3 nucleotides read TGCAGCGTTGAATCTGCTAGCGGGACAAACGATGAGCAGTTCTTC.

This chain joins TRBV29-1 and TRBJ1-4; D unresolved. The CDR3 length is 13 residues. CDR1 and CDR2 (germline): SQVTM, ANQGSEA. Between the trimmed V and J ends, which lost 6 bases and 3 bases, there was a span of 11 bases. This CDR3 is CSVRGSPNEKLFF. In nucleotides, the CDR3 is TGCAGCGTGAGAGGGTCGCCTAATGAAAAACTGTTTTTT.

The chain links TRBV6-5 to TRBJ2-7; D possibly matches TRBD1 or TRBD2 (5 bases each). CDR3 length: 18 residues. Trimming took 4 bases from V and 6 from J, leaving 28 bases between them. In germline, CDR1 is MNHEY, CDR2 SVGAGI. The CDR3 bases are TGTGCCAGCAGTTCACCTCCCAGGGCGGGTGGAGGCGCGGGCGAGCAGTACTTC. Translation gives CASSSPPRAGGGAGEQYF.

J is TRBJ2-7 and V is TRBV7-9, with D perhaps TRBD2 (6 bases). CDR3 length: 14 residues. V dropped 5 bases and J dropped 9 bases, with 20 bases sitting between them. CDR1 SEHNR and CDR2 FQNEAQ come from the germline V gene (reference sequence). In nucleotides, the CDR3 is TGTGCCAGCAGCCCCCCGGGAGATCCTCCGGGGCAGTACTTC. The encoded protein is CASSPPGDPPGQYF.

The J gene is TRBJ2-1, the V gene TRBV15; D may be TRBD2 (5 bases). The germline V gene has CDR1 LNHNV and CDR2 YYDKDF (reference sequence). The V gene lost 1 base and the J gene lost 7 bases, with 11 bases spanning the gap. This CDR3 contains 14 residues. CDR3: CATSRALDLNEQFF. CDR3 DNA: TGTGCCACCAGCAGAGCCTTGGACTTGAATGAGCAGTTCTTC.

This clonotype was observed at least ten times. The rearrangement joins TRBV7-9 to TRBJ2-5, with D hard to call. Per the germline V gene, CDR1 is SEHNR and CDR2 is FQNEAQ (reference sequence). V dropped 2 bases and J dropped 2 bases, with 9 bases sitting between them. The CDR3 is 14 residues long. CDR3 in amino acids: CASSLPRRQETQYF. The CDR3 bases are TGTGCCAGCAGCTTACCCAGGCGGCAAGAGACCCAGTACTTC.

This clonotype has more than one count but fewer than ten. CDR3 bases: TGTGCCAGCAGCTCAGCGATGGGACCGGGGGTGGACGAGCAGTACTTC. Its protein product is CASSSAMGPGVDEQYF. The V and J genes are TRBV5-4 and TRBJ2-7; a possible D gene is TRBD2 (6 bases). The CDR3 is 16 amino acids. CDR1 and CDR2 (germline): SGHNT, YYREEE (reference sequence). The V end was cut by 3 bases, the J end by 5 bases, with 21 bases between.

This rearrangement joins TRBV7-3 to TRBJ2-1; D may match TRBD1 or TRBD2 (5 bases each). This CDR3 is 13 amino acids long. Trimming removed 6 bases from V and 9 bases from J, with 15 bases in between. Germline CDR1 reads SGHTA; CDR2 reads FQGTGA. The CDR3 DNA reads TGTGCCAGCAGTGGGACCAGCGGTGCTGAGCAGTTCTTC. Protein: CASSGTSGAEQFF.

J is TRBJ2-7 and V is TRBV11-2; TRBD2 is a possible D gene (6 bases). Germline CDR1 is SGHAT and CDR2 is FQNNGV. The CDR3 sequence is 19 residues long. Deletions cut 3 bases from V and 0 bases from J, with 24 bases between. The CDR3 region is CASSLKRGFGGYSSYEQYF. The CDR3 DNA is TGTGCCAGCAGCTTGAAAAGGGGTTTTGGGGGGTATAGCTCCTACGAGCAGTACTTC.

V is TRBV27 and J is TRBJ2-7; TRBD1 aligns across 7 bases. This CDR3 comprises 15 residues. CDR1 and CDR2 (germline): MNHEY, SMNVEV (reference sequence). The V segment lost 4 bases and the J segment 1 base; nucleotides outside the gene matches: 7. CDR3 in DNA: TGTGCCAGCAGTTCGAGAAACAGGGGTTCCTACGAGCAGTACTTC. Its translation is CASSSRNRGSYEQYF.

The CDR3 here is CASSQVLLQDRGGYTF. DNA of the CDR3: TGCGCCAGCAGCCAAGTTCTCCTTCAGGATAGGGGTGGCTACACCTTC. The V gene is TRBV4-1, the J gene TRBJ1-2; possibly TRBD1 for D (5 bases). Between the trimmed V and J ends, which lost 1 base and 7 bases, there was a span of 19 bases. Per the germline V gene, CDR1 is MGHRA and CDR2 is YSYEKL. The CDR3 extends over 16 amino acids.

V and J are TRBV5-1 and TRBJ2-3; no clear D. The CDR3 has 14 residues. Looked up from germline, CDR1 is SGHRS and CDR2 is YFSETQ. Trimming stripped 2 bases from V and 1 base from J, with 8 bases between. DNA of the CDR3: TGCGCCAGCAGCTTACACGACGGCACAGATACGCAGTATTTT. Protein: CASSLHDGTDTQYF.

This clonotype was seen a few times. J is TRBJ2-7 and V is TRBV7-9; 9 bases align to TRBD2. The V gene end was trimmed by 5 bases and the J gene end by 10 bases; junction bases not matched to a gene: 12. Per germline, CDR1 SEHNR and CDR2 FQNEAQ (reference sequence). There are 14 residues in the CDR3. The DNA of the CDR3 is TGTGCCAGCAGCAGTAGCGGGGGACCTGGGGCCCAGTACTTC. Translation gives CASSSSGGPGAQYF.

As concerns this clonotype: Relative to the germline gene, one junction end is altered; a read error may explain this. The chain is built from TRBV29-1 and TRBJ1-1; D remains ambiguous. CDR3 length equals 13 residues. Looked up from germline, CDR1 is SQVTM and CDR2 is ANQGSEA. The CDR3 bases are TGCAGCGTTGAACTAGCGGGGAACGCTGAAGCTTTCTTT. This sequence encodes CSVELAGNAEAFF. The full variable domain, its missing parts supplied by reference TRBV29-1 and TRBJ1-1, is SAVISQKPSRDICQRGTSLTIQCQVDSQVTMMFWYRQQPGQSLTLIATANQGSEATYESGFVIDKFPISRPNLTFSTLTVSNMSPEDSSIYLCSVELAGNAEAFFGQGTRLTVV.